The source of this T cell receptor (beta chain) is a study of T cells in Graves' hyperthyroidism and ophthalmopathy. Template material for amplifying TCR beta CDR3 regions consisted of RNA transcripts. Primed by the HTBI set, a first-round RT-PCR was run on the TCR CDR3. Each CDR3 protein gets one entry after TCRdb re-called the multiplex PCR reads with MiXCR. This table has 300,000 to 450,000 distinct CDR3 sequences, less than 15% appearing once. The CDR3 loop spans 17 amino acids. V was trimmed by 4 bases and J by 1 base, leaving 18 bases between them. Germline V CDR1 and CDR2: SGHAT, FQDESV (reference sequence).

The sample taken for sequencing was blood. V gene TRBV11-1 combines with J gene TRBJ2-3; D may match TRBD1 or TRBD2 (6 bases each). This receptor was taken from a woman in her late teens or twenties with Graves' hyperthyroidism. CDR3: CASSSPGGGLGTDTQYF. In DNA form, the CDR3 reads TGTGCCAGCAGCTCCCCTGGTGGGGGGCTCGGCACAGATACGCAGTATTTT.